This is a list of T cell receptor beta chains from one sample in a study of beta chain features in type 1 diabetes. Sequencing used immunoSEQ multiplex PCR; TCRdb keeps in-frame clones, though not all of them. Seen here are some 160,000 clones, roughly 9% observed once, and the top ten hold about 0.75%. The sequencing sample was made of central memory CD4+ T cells from blood. The origin of the receptors is a woman between 25 and 40 years old with type 1 diabetes. The CDR3 runs from the conserved cysteine through the conserved F or W. The D gene is left open where the match is weak. Clone size is not always given. Where it is, it says once, few, many or a class for expanded clones.

j_call | clone_size | v_call | d_call | cdr3_aa | cdr3_nt
TRBJ2-1 | few | TRBV10-3 | . | CAITEFDGRSEQFF | TGTGCCATCACCGAGTTTGACGGAAGGAGTGAGCAGTTCTTC
TRBJ1-4 | . | TRBV7-9 | . | CASSFRGEKLFF | TGTGCCAGCAGCTTTCGGGGTGAAAAACTGTTTTTT
TRBJ1-2 | . | TRBV30 | . | CAWSVQMGGKYGYTF | TGTGCCTGGAGTGTACAGATGGGAGGAAAATATGGCTACACCTTC
TRBJ1-5 | . | TRBV6-5 | . | CASSRWKGGNQPQHF | TGTGCCAGCAGCCGCTGGAAGGGGGGGAATCAGCCCCAGCATTTT
TRBJ1-5 | . | TRBV5-1 | . | CASSLAGENQPQHF | TGCGCCAGCAGCTTGGCAGGCGAGAATCAGCCCCAGCATTTT
TRBJ1-1 | few | TRBV14 | . | CASSVNRNTEAFF | TGTGCCAGCAGCGTAAACAGGAACACTGAAGCTTTCTTT
TRBJ2-5 | few | TRBV10-1 | TRBD1 | CASSESGTAEETQYF | TGCGCCAGCAGTGAGTCAGGGACAGCTGAAGAGACCCAGTACTTC
TRBJ1-2 | . | TRBV2 | . | CASSVRQGDGYTF | TGTGCCAGCAGTGTAAGGCAGGGTGATGGCTACACCTTC
TRBJ1-1 | few | TRBV29-1 | TRBD1 | CSVLRTGGTEAFF | TGCAGCGTTCTCCGGACAGGGGGAACTGAAGCTTTCTTT
TRBJ1-2 | few | TRBV28 | TRBD1 | CASNLRDRDGYTF | TGTGCCAGCAACCTCCGGGACAGGGATGGCTACACCTTC
TRBJ2-3 | . | TRBV5-1 | . | CASSLTPEGDTQYF | TGCGCCAGCAGCTTGACTCCCGAGGGTGATACGCAGTATTTT
TRBJ1-1 | . | TRBV7-2 | TRBD1 | CASSFTGGTEAFF | TGTGCCAGCAGCTTCACAGGGGGTACTGAAGCTTTCTTT
TRBJ1-3 | few | TRBV9 | . | CASSVAYREAGNTIYF | TGTGCCAGCAGCGTAGCTTACCGAGAGGCTGGAAACACCATATATTTT
TRBJ2-1 | few | TRBV2 | . | CASSRESDEQFF | TGTGCCAGCAGCCGAGAGTCGGATGAGCAGTTCTTC
TRBJ2-3 | few | TRBV6-5 | . | CASSYDSGSLDTQYF | TGTGCCAGCAGTTACGACAGTGGGTCCTTAGATACGCAGTATTTT
TRBJ1-5 | . | TRBV5-1 | . | CASSFEGDQPQHF | TGCGCCAGCAGCTTCGAGGGGGATCAGCCCCAGCATTTT
TRBJ2-2 | few | TRBV14 | . | CASSQLATNTGELFF | TGTGCCAGCAGCCAACTAGCGACGAACACCGGGGAGCTGTTTTTT
TRBJ2-3 | few | TRBV30 | . | CAWTRESDTQYF | TGTGCCTGGACTAGGGAGTCAGATACGCAGTATTTT
TRBJ1-2 | . | TRBV9 | . | CASSVELAPNYGYTF | TGTGCCAGCAGCGTAGAGCTTGCTCCTAACTATGGCTACACCTTC
TRBJ1-2 | . | TRBV7-9 | . | CASSLTRQSANYGYTF | TGTGCCAGCAGCTTAACGAGACAGAGTGCTAACTATGGCTACACCTTC
TRBJ1-1 | . | TRBV7-9 | . | CASSSNSGNEAFF | TGTGCCAGCAGCTCAAACTCCGGGAATGAAGCTTTCTTT
TRBJ2-3 | few | TRBV30 | . | CAWSAPSTVDTQYF | TGTGCCTGGAGTGCGCCATCCACAGTGGATACGCAGTATTTT
TRBJ2-5 | few | TRBV6-1 | . | CASSEALGETQYF | TGTGCCAGCAGTGAAGCGCTCGGAGAGACCCAGTACTTC
TRBJ2-1 | few | TRBV19 | TRBD1 | CASTPAAGGLKRRFF | TGTGCCAGTACCCCAGCGGCAGGGGGCTTAAAGAGGCGGTTCTTC
TRBJ2-1 | few | TRBV2 | . | CASTGVSYNEQFF | TGTGCCAGCACCGGAGTCTCCTACAATGAGCAGTTCTTC
TRBJ2-6 | . | TRBV30 | . | CAWSLWRTGANVLTF | TGTGCCTGGAGCCTCTGGAGGACTGGGGCCAACGTCCTGACTTTC
TRBJ2-6 | . | TRBV11-2 | TRBD1 | CASSTQGTGANVLTF | TGTGCCAGCAGTACACAGGGGACTGGGGCCAACGTCCTGACTTTC
TRBJ1-4 | few | TRBV30 | TRBD1 | CALGTVLKFYLFF | TGTGCCCTGGGGACAGTTCTCAAATTTTACCTGTTTTTT
TRBJ1-4 | few | TRBV28 | TRBD1 | CASKSGGEKLFF | TGTGCCAGCAAATCAGGGGGGGAAAAACTGTTTTTT
TRBJ1-1 | . | TRBV5-1 | . | CASSLDRPDTEAFF | TGCGCCAGCAGCTTGGACAGGCCAGACACTGAAGCTTTCTTT
TRBJ1-1 | few | TRBV2 | . | CASTRDFLIMNTEAFF | TGTGCCAGCACCCGGGACTTTCTGATTATGAACACTGAAGCTTTCTTT
TRBJ2-5 | . | TRBV11-2 | TRBD2 | CASSLDPAGGETQYF | TGTGCCAGCAGCTTAGACCCGGCGGGAGGAGAGACCCAGTACTTC
TRBJ2-3 | few | TRBV7-6 | TRBD2 | CASSLGSGASGRVGDTQYF | TGTGCCAGCAGCTTAGGTAGCGGGGCTAGCGGGAGAGTAGGAGATACGCAGTATTTT
TRBJ2-3 | . | TRBV19 | . | CASSIWGERTDTQYF | TGTGCCAGTAGTATCTGGGGGGAGCGCACAGATACGCAGTATTTT
TRBJ1-2 | few | TRBV6-5 | TRBD1 | CASSYRRQGARGYTF | TGTGCCAGCAGTTACAGAAGACAGGGGGCGCGGGGCTACACCTTC
TRBJ2-7 | . | TRBV6-5 | TRBD2 | CVSQAGPNYEQYF | TGTGTTTCCCAAGCGGGACCCAACTACGAGCAGTACTTC
TRBJ2-7 | few | TRBV6-5 | . | CASSMLQGSYEQYF | TGTGCCAGCAGCATGCTACAGGGTTCCTACGAGCAGTACTTC
TRBJ2-1 | few | TRBV11-2 | TRBD2 | CASSLRQREGVEQFF | TGTGCCAGCAGCTTACGCCAGCGGGAGGGTGTTGAGCAGTTCTTC
TRBJ2-7 | . | TRBV4-1 | . | CASSQEDSAYEQYF | TGCGCCAGCAGCCAAGAAGACAGTGCCTACGAGCAGTACTTC
TRBJ2-5 | few | TRBV28 | . | CASSIRLGLQETQYF | TGTGCCAGCAGTATCAGGTTGGGTCTCCAAGAGACCCAGTACTTC
TRBJ1-1 | few | TRBV7-9 | . | CASSLGYEASPEAFF | TGTGCCAGCAGCTTAGGGTACGAAGCTTCCCCTGAAGCTTTCTTT
TRBJ2-3 | . | TRBV30 | TRBD1 | CAWSLQGDTQYF | TGTGCCTGGAGCTTACAGGGGGATACGCAGTATTTT
TRBJ2-1 | . | TRBV18 | . | CASITTPENEQFF | TGTGCCAGCATCACCACCCCGGAGAATGAGCAGTTCTTC
TRBJ1-2 | few | TRBV6-5 | . | CASSPPGQGNYGYTF | TGTGCCAGCAGCCCTCCCGGGCAGGGCAACTATGGCTACACCTTC
TRBJ1-1 | few | TRBV9 | TRBD1 | CASSVEGQGRTEAFF | TGTGCCAGCAGCGTGGAGGGACAGGGGAGGACTGAAGCTTTCTTT
TRBJ1-2 | few | TRBV7-8 | . | CASSHRQATNYGYTF | TGTGCCAGCAGCCACCGACAGGCAACTAACTATGGCTACACCTTC
TRBJ1-2 | . | TRBV7-9 | . | CASSLGEGEFYGYTF | TGTGCCAGCAGCTTAGGAGAGGGGGAGTTCTATGGCTACACCTTC
TRBJ2-1 | many | TRBV9 | TRBD2 | CASSVEDSGRAGDEQFF | TGTGCCAGCAGCGTAGAGGATAGCGGGAGGGCCGGGGATGAGCAGTTCTTC
TRBJ2-1 | many | TRBV4-1 | TRBD1 | CASSRADRALYNEQFF | TGCGCCAGCAGCCGGGCCGACAGGGCCCTGTACAATGAGCAGTTCTTC
TRBJ1-5 | few | TRBV4-1 | TRBD1 | CASSEQGVQPQHF | TGCGCCAGCAGCGAACAGGGGGTTCAGCCCCAGCATTTT